The sequence of this T cell receptor (beta chain) was determined in a study of OX40 agonist ivuxolimab in advanced cancers. About the research overall: Every patient in dose escalation had hepatocellular carcinoma, melanoma, renal cell or head and neck cancer.

The CDR3 sequence is 14 residues long. Germline V gene data show CDR1 as MDHEN and CDR2 as SYDVKM. V was trimmed by 6 bases and J by 1 base, leaving 7 bases between them. Using immunoSEQ multiplex PCR, the repertoire was profiled, and TCRdb retains in-frame clones only, with some absent. The table records roughly 56,000 clones, roughly 77% of them present only once. This chain connects TRBV28 to TRBJ1-6; D is unresolved. Sample: CD4+ or CD8+ T cells sorted from blood, taken in a trial of the OX40 agonist ivuxolimab. The origin of this receptor is an adult with an advanced solid tumor such as melanoma, head and neck, liver or kidney cancer. DNA for the CDR3: TGTGCCAGCAGCCCGGGGTCCTATAATTCACCCCTCCACTTT. Its translation is CASSPGSYNSPLHF.